This T cell receptor beta chain is from a study of spatial heterogeneity in lung cancer. MiXCR was run by TCRdb on the 5' RACE reads, yielding one entry per CDR3 protein. Found here are about 23,000 distinct CDR3 sequences, about 4.4% of them singletons; the top ten hold less than 5.5%. V was shortened by 0 bases and J by 6 bases, with 3 bases between the two germline ends. This CDR3 is built from 11 residues. The V gene's germline CDR1 is DFQATT and CDR2 SNEGSKA (reference sequence). This clonotype was detected ten times or more. The time point: sample taken at primary tumor resection. The clonotype was recovered from a male donor with early-stage non-small cell lung cancer. V is TRBV20-1 and J is TRBJ2-1; D is ambiguous. The source was PBMCs, collected at surgery. The CDR3 nucleotides are TGCAGTGCTAGAGAGTTCAATGAGCAGTTCTTC. As protein: CSAREFNEQFF.